The clone carrying this TCR beta chain was counted at least ten times. Its antigen remains unidentified. The CDR3 consists of 14 residues. V lost 3 bases, J lost 4 bases, and 5 bases stayed unmatched. Time point noted: persistent/refractory GD, antithyroid drugs over 5 years with positive TRAb. Extracted PBMC RNA gave rise to the TCR library. These data come from a study of regulatory T cells in long-lasting Graves disease. General study findings and limits: It was in persistent disease that TRBV28, TRBJ1-2 and TRBJ2-5 were favored. Investigators studied peripheral blood only, not thyroid tissue.

Arm-PCR of CDR3 regions and iRepertoire HTBI primers were used to build TCR beta libraries. Each CDR3 protein gets one entry after TCRdb re-called the multiplex PCR reads with MiXCR. Of approximately 500,000 distinct CDR3 sequences listed, 20% to 25% are singletons. The rearrangement links TRBV12-3 or TRBV12-4 to TRBJ2-5, with 7 nucleotides matching TRBD1. The source was peripheral blood mononuclear cells (PBMCs), collected when the disease was refractory, from a patient treated with antithyroid drugs. The sequence derives from a female donor with Graves disease. CDR3 nucleotide sequence: TGTGCCAGCAGTTTTTGGGCAGGGGGAGAGACCCAGTACTTC. This encodes CASSFWAGGETQYF.